A selection of T cell receptor beta chains follows, all from one sample in a study of T cell changes during pregnancy in multiple sclerosis. The method was immunoSEQ multiplex PCR; TCRdb's version includes in-frame clones alone and lacks a portion of them. The sample comprises roughly 74,000 clones, about nine tenths of which are singletons, and 3.3% rests with the top ten. The source was peripheral blood, collected before pregnancy. Receptors were obtained from a female donor with multiple sclerosis, enrolled in a pregnancy study. The CDR3 runs from the conserved cysteine through the conserved F or W.

V,J,CDR3
TRBV4-2,TRBJ2-7,CASSPSAGDSSYEQYF
TRBV7-9,TRBJ1-1,CASSLSRGRAEAFF
TRBV9,TRBJ1-6,CASSVATGGQSPLHF
TRBV2,TRBJ2-2,CASSETRLAVAPYSTGELFF
TRBV11-2,TRBJ1-2,CASTPLTGGWGNYGYTF
TRBV30,TRBJ1-1,CAWQQGALGTEAFF
TRBV30,TRBJ1-1,CAWEATGRAKAFF
TRBV27,TRBJ2-1,CASSSGLLVPNLLF
TRBV11-3,TRBJ2-1,CASSHGLATQQFF
TRBV27,TRBJ1-4,CASSSQYFEKLFF
TRBV10-3,TRBJ2-7,CAITSSAGYEQYF
TRBV6-5,TRBJ1-1,CASSYRQGLGTEAFF
TRBV28,TRBJ2-3,CASSRWTSGSTDTQYF
TRBV5-6,TRBJ2-7,CASGTTGHTYEQYF
TRBV5-6,TRBJ2-5,CASSYADSQETQYF
TRBV6-4,TRBJ2-1,CASSDMTSGGSYNEQFF
TRBV29-1,TRBJ2-1,CSVESLGNEQFF
TRBV6-6,TRBJ1-1,CASSWTALNTEAFF
TRBV6-5,TRBJ1-1,CASSYSNRNTEAFF
TRBV11-2,TRBJ2-6,CASSLVAAPRSSGANVLTF
TRBV7-8,TRBJ2-7,CASREGRTGFDEQYF
TRBV12-5,TRBJ2-7,CASGRQAYEQYF
TRBV5-1,TRBJ1-1,CASSPWGGYTEAFF
TRBV19,TRBJ2-7,CASSSGTGGVEQYF
TRBV5-1,TRBJ2-2,CASSTVSGGNTGELFF
TRBV6-5,TRBJ2-5,CASSALGAKETQYF
TRBV7-7,TRBJ2-7,CASDPKAGSYEQYF
TRBV7-9,TRBJ1-2,CASSLDPGQGARNYGYTF
TRBV7-3,TRBJ1-6,CASSRERNSPLHF
TRBV19,TRBJ2-7,CASRPTGDLFYEQYF
TRBV7-9,TRBJ1-1,CASSLSSSGVTEAFF
TRBV7-6,TRBJ2-3,CASTQAGGTDTQYF
TRBV9,TRBJ2-7,CASSVAIRDRISGSFVQYF
TRBV7-9,TRBJ1-2,CASSLGGLSYYGYTF
TRBV5-1,TRBJ1-1,CASSLAEGVNTEAFF
TRBV18,TRBJ1-2,CASSSGGGRGYTF
TRBV12-5,TRBJ1-5,CASDPGQGHQPQHF
TRBV6-5,TRBJ1-2,CASSYHDSDRDGYTF
TRBV6-5,TRBJ1-5,CASSSGQSRWDQPQHF
TRBV7-9,TRBJ2-1,CASSLVVRRDYNEQFF
TRBV12-5,TRBJ2-1,CASGLASLEQFF